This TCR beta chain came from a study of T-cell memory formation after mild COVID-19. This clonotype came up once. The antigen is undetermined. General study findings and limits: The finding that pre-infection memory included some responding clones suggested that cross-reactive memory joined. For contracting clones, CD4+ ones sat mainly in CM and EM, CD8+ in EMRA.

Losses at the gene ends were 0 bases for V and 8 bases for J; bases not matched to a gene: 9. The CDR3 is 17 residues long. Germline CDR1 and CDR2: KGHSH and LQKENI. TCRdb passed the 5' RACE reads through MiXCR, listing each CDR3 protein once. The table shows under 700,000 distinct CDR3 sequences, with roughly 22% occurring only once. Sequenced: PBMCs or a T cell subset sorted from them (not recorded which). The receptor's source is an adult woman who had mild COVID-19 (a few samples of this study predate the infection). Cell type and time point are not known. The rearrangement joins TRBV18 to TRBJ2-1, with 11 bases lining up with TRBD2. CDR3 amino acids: CASSPPSSSGRNHEQFF. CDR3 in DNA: TGTGCCAGCTCACCACCGAGCTCTAGCGGGAGGAACCATGAGCAGTTCTTC.